This TCR beta chain was documented in a study of T cells in Graves' hyperthyroidism and ophthalmopathy. Based on clinical symptoms, serum thyroxine and TRAb, thyroid ultrasound and orbital computed tomography, diagnoses were reached. This clonotype has a count of ten or more. Researchers took RNA transcripts and amplified the TCR beta CDR3 regions from them. Primed by the HTBI set, a first-round RT-PCR was run on the TCR CDR3. One entry per CDR3 protein results from TCRdb running MiXCR on the multiplex PCR reads. The table shows approximately 400,000 distinct CDR3 sequences, with about a fifth occurring only once. Sequencing was performed on blood. This TCR was recovered from a woman aged 18-30 years with Graves' hyperthyroidism.

The CDR3 spells CASTRVDSGANVLTF. The CDR3, as DNA: TGTGCCAGCACCAGAGTGGACTCTGGGGCCAACGTCCTGACTTTC. The gene calls are TRBV12-3 or TRBV12-4 and TRBJ2-6, with no clear D. The V gene lost 7 bases and the J gene lost 0 bases, with 10 bases spanning the gap. CDR3 length: 15 residues.